The text below deals with one TCR beta chain. Its antigen is unknown. The data originate from a study of T cells in tuberculosis. Study in general: Sequenced TCRs come from CD1B-GMM tetramer-binding T cells. In South Africa, adults with active tuberculosis were compared with IGRA-negative and latently infected IGRA-positive adolescents. Notes on the study in general: Active tuberculosis alpha repertoires lay closer to GMM-specific TCRs than controls'. Classification accuracy was roughly 87% (AUROC 0.7 to 0.9) with the GMM-specific repertoire.

Trimming cost V 2 bases and J 1 base, with 5 bases left between them. This CDR3 is 13 amino acids long. Germline values: CDR1 SGHTA, CDR2 FQGNSA. Sequencing was performed with immunoSEQ multiplex PCR; in TCRdb, only in-frame clones are kept and a portion is missing. The sample includes fewer than 45,000 clones, 90% to 95% of them seen just once. This sequence originates from a donor aged 10-35 years with latent tuberculosis or without tuberculosis infection. V and J are TRBV7-2 and TRBJ1-1, with D unresolved. Sequencing input: PBMCs. The CDR3 coding sequence is TGTGCCAGCAGCTTAATGGCGAACACTGAAGCTTTCTTT. Residues: CASSLMANTEAFF.